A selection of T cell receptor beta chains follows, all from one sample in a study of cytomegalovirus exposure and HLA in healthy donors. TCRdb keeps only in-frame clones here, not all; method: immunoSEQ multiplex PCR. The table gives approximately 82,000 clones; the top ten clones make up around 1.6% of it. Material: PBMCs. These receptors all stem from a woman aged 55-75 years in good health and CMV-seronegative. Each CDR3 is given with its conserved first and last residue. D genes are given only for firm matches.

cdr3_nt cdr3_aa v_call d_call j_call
TGTGCTAGCAGGGTGACTAACTACGAGCAGTACTTC CASRVTNYEQYF TRBV28 . TRBJ2-7
TGTGCCTCGAAGAGGCTAAGCACAGATACGCAGTATTTT CASKRLSTDTQYF TRBV30 . TRBJ2-3
TGTGCCAGCAGTGGGGTGGACAGCCGGGTGGGGAATGAGCAGTTCTTC CASSGVDSRVGNEQFF TRBV27 . TRBJ2-1
TGTGCCAGCAGTTTTACCCCCAGGCGGGGTTCTGGCGAGCAGTACTTC CASSFTPRRGSGEQYF TRBV27 . TRBJ2-7
TGTGTCACAAGGAGCGGGGTTAGCTCCTACGAGCAGTACTTC CVTRSGVSSYEQYF TRBV10-3 TRBD2 TRBJ2-7
TGTGCCAGCAGCTTAGCACTAGCGGGAGGGCCGGGTGAGCAGTACTTC CASSLALAGGPGEQYF TRBV7-2 TRBD2 TRBJ2-7
TGCGCCAGCAGCCGCCCCCCGGCGGGAGGGCCCAGTGAGCAGTTCTTC CASSRPPAGGPSEQFF TRBV4-1 TRBD2 TRBJ2-1
TGTGCCAGCAGTGGTCCCGGGGGAGGTTTGGAGACCCAGTACTTC CASSGPGGGLETQYF TRBV6-1 . TRBJ2-5
TGCACCAGCAGTTTCAGCCGCGGTGTCCGTGACGGCGAAGCTTTCTTT CTSSFSRGVRDGEAFF TRBV1 . TRBJ1-1
TGTGCCAGCAGTTTATCGTTTGGGGGGAACTACGAGCAGTACTTC CASSLSFGGNYEQYF TRBV27 . TRBJ2-7
TGTGCCAGCAGTGACCGGTCGGGACAGGGTCCAGGTGAGCAGTACTTC CASSDRSGQGPGEQYF TRBV2 TRBD1 TRBJ2-7
TGTGCCAGCAGCCAAGAAGGGCGGGAGGCAGATACGCAGTATTTT CASSQEGREADTQYF TRBV4-2 TRBD2 TRBJ2-3
TGTGCCAGCCGGTCGGGCGGGAGGGCACTAGGTGAGCAGTTCTTC CASRSGGRALGEQFF TRBV27 TRBD2 TRBJ2-1
TGTGCCAGCAGCTTCGGACTAGCGGGAGAGACCCAGTACTTC CASSFGLAGETQYF TRBV7-9 TRBD2 TRBJ2-5
TGTGCCAGCAGCGTTCGTTCCAGGGACTACAATGAGCAGTTCTTC CASSVRSRDYNEQFF TRBV11-2 . TRBJ2-1
TGTGCCAGCAGCGCGCCCTTGGGCCCGGAGACCCAGTACTTC CASSAPLGPETQYF TRBV9 . TRBJ2-5
TGTGCCAGCAGCAGGTCCTCCTACAATGAGCAGTTCTTC CASSRSSYNEQFF TRBV28 . TRBJ2-1
TGTGCCAGCAGTTGGTCACGGCAGCCCCAGCATTTT CASSWSRQPQHF TRBV28 . TRBJ1-5
TGTGCCAGCAGCTATGGGGGCGGGAGGGCCTCCTACAATGAGCAGTTCTTC CASSYGGGRASYNEQFF TRBV7-2 TRBD2 TRBJ2-1
TGTGCCAGCAATCGGGGATTGAACACTGAAGCTTTCTTT CASNRGLNTEAFF TRBV7-2 . TRBJ1-1
TGTGCCAGCAGCTTCGGGGTAGCGGGAGGGGGGGATGAGCAGTTCTTC CASSFGVAGGGDEQFF TRBV7-9 TRBD2 TRBJ2-1
TGTGCCATTGACGGGGTGAACACTGAAGCTTTCTTT CAIDGVNTEAFF TRBV2 . TRBJ1-1
TGTGCCAGCAGCTCGTTAGCGGGAGTGGGTGGCGAGCAGTACTTC CASSSLAGVGGEQYF TRBV7-2 TRBD2 TRBJ2-7
TGTGCCAGCAGCTTCCCTAACTACGAGCAGTACTTC CASSFPNYEQYF TRBV7-8 . TRBJ2-7
TGTGCCAGCAGTTACTCGCGGCAGGGAAACGACGAGCAGTACTTC CASSYSRQGNDEQYF TRBV6-6 . TRBJ2-7
TGCGCCAGCAGCTTGGAGGGGGATGGCTACACCTTC CASSLEGDGYTF TRBV5-1 . TRBJ1-2
TGTGCCAGCGGGACAGGGGCCTCCTACGAGCAGTACTTC CASGTGASYEQYF TRBV11-1 TRBD1 TRBJ2-7
TGTGCCATCAGCGACAAGACAGGAAGGTCTGAAGCTTTCTTT CAISDKTGRSEAFF TRBV10-3 . TRBJ1-1
TGTGCCAGCAGCCTCCTCTCTGGGGCCAACGTCCTGACTTTC CASSLLSGANVLTF TRBV6-5 . TRBJ2-6
TGTGCCAGCAGTCCGCGGGACAGGAGCTCCTACAATGAGCAGTTCTTC CASSPRDRSSYNEQFF TRBV6-6 TRBD1 TRBJ2-1
TGTGCCAGCAGCCCAACTAGCGGGGCGTACGAGCAGTACTTC CASSPTSGAYEQYF TRBV9 TRBD2 TRBJ2-7
TGTGCCAGCTCACAAGGGACAGTAGGAAACGGGGAGCTGTTTTTT CASSQGTVGNGELFF TRBV18 TRBD1 TRBJ2-2
TGTGCCAGCAGTTTCGGGTCGGGAGGGCCAACTGGTCGGTACTTC CASSFGSGGPTGRYF TRBV28 TRBD2 TRBJ2-7
TGTGCCAGCTCACGGGACAGCCAGAACACTGAAGCTTTCTTT CASSRDSQNTEAFF TRBV18 TRBD1 TRBJ1-1
TGCGCCAGCAGCGGGACGACAGGGGGCGTGGAGACCCAGTACTTC CASSGTTGGVETQYF TRBV5-1 TRBD1 TRBJ2-5
TGTGCCAGCAGTGAAAGGAGGGACCTTAATTCACCCCTCCACTTT CASSERRDLNSPLHF TRBV25-1 . TRBJ1-6
TGCGCCAGCAGTCAATCGAGGGGAGCGGGAGGAAGCTCCTACAATGAGCAGTTCTTC CASSQSRGAGGSSYNEQFF TRBV23-1 TRBD2 TRBJ2-1
TGTGCCAGCAGCGTAGCTCAGGGGGAAAAAGCTTTCTTT CASSVAQGEKAFF TRBV9 TRBD1 TRBJ1-1
TGTGCCAGTAGTATTGACAGGGGAGGTGAAAAACTGTTTTTT CASSIDRGGEKLFF TRBV19 TRBD1 TRBJ1-4
TGTGCCACCAGCAGAGATCTGGGAGCTTACGAGCAGTACTTC CATSRDLGAYEQYF TRBV15 . TRBJ2-7